This T cell receptor beta chain was sequenced during a study of blood T cell repertoires in COVID-19. About the study: Italy, Spain and the United States were the sources of the convalescent and acute COVID-19 samples. From T cells, B-cell-depleted T cells, or PBMCs came the material, which was cDNA or gDNA.

Germline assignment: CDR1 MNHEY and CDR2 SVGAGI. The CDR3 is 15 residues long. V lost 0 bases and J lost 3; bases outside the gene matches: 5. Assay used: immunoSEQ multiplex PCR; TCRdb lists only in-frame clones, some missing. The data hold fewer than 200,000 clones, with approximately 84% observed a single time. A single count supports this clone. The chain is built from TRBV6-5 and TRBJ2-7, with 7 bases lining up with TRBD2. The clonotype comes from a woman aged 80 or over with COVID-19, enrolled during active disease. Sequenced: peripheral blood. The CDR3 DNA sequence: TGTGCCAGCAGTTACTCGAGAGGGAGGGGCTACGAGCAGTACTTC. Its translation: CASSYSRGRGYEQYF.